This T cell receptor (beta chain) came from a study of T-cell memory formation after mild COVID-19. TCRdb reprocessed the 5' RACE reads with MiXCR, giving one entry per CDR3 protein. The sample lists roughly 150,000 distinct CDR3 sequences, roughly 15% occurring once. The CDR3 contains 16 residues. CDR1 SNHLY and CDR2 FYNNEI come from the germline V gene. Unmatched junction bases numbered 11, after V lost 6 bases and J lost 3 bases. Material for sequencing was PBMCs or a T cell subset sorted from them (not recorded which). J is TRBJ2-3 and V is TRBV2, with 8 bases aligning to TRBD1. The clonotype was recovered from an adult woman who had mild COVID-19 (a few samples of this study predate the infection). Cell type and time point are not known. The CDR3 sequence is CASSADRGVRTDTQYF. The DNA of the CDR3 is TGTGCCAGCAGCGCCGACAGGGGAGTGAGGACAGATACGCAGTATTTT. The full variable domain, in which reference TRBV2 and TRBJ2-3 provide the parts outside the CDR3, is EPEVTQTPSHQVTQMGQEVILRCVPISNHLYFYWYRQILGQKVEFLVSFYNNEISEKSEIFDDQFSVERPDGSNFTLKIRSTKLEDSAMYFCASSADRGVRTDTQYFGPGTRLTVL.